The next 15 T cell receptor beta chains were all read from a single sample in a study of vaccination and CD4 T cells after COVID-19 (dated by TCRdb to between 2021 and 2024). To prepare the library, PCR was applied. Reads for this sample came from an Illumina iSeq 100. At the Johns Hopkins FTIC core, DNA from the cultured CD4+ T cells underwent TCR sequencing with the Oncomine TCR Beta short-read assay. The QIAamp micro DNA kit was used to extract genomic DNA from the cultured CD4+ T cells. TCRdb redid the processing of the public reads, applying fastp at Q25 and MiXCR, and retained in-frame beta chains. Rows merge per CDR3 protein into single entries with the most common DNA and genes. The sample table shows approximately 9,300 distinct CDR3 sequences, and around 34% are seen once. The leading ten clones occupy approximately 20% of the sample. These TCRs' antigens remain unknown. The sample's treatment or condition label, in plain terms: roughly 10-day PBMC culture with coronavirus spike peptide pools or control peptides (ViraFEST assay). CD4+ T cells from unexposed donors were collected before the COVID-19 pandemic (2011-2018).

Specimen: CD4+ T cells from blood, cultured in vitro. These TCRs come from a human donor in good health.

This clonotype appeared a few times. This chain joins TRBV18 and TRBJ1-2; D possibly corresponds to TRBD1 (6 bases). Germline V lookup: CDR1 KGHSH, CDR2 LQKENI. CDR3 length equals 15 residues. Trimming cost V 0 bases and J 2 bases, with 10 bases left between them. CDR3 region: CASSPPGTPNYGYTF. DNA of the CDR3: TGTGCCAGCTCACCACCAGGGACACCAAACTATGGCTACACCTTC.

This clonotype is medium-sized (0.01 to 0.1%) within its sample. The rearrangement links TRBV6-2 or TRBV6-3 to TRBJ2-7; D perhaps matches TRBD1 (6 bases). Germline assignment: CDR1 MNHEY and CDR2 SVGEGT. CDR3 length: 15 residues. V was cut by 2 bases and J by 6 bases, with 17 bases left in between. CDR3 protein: CASSYARDIVGEQYF. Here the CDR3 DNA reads TGTGCCAGCAGTTACGCCCGGGACATAGTCGGCGAGCAGTACTTC.

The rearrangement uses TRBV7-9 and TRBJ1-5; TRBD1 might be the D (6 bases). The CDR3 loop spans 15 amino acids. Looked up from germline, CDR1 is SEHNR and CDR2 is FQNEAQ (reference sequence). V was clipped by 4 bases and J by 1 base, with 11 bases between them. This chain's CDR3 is CASSSGDRSNQPQHF. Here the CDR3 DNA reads TGTGCCAGCAGCTCCGGAGACAGGAGCAATCAGCCCCAGCATTTT.

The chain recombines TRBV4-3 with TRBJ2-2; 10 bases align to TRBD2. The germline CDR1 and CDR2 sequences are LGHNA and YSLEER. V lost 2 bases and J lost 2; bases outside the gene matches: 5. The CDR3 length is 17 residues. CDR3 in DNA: TGCGCCAGCAGCCAACGGGGACTAGCGCTAAACACCGGGGAGCTGTTTTTT. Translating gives CASSQRGLALNTGELFF.

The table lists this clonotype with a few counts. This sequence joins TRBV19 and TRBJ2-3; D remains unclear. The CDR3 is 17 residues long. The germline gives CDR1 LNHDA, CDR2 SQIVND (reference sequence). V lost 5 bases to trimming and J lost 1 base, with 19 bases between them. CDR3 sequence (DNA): TGTGCCAGTAGTCCCAACCTACTCGGCGGACGCACAGATACGCAGTATTTT. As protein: CASSPNLLGGRTDTQYF.

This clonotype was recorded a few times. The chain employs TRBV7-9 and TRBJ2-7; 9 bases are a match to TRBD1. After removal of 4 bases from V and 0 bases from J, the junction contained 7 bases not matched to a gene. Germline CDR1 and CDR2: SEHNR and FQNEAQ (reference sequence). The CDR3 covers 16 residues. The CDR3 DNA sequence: TGTGCCAGCAGCTCCATAGTGACAGGGGGCTCCTACGAGCAGTACTTC. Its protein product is CASSSIVTGGSYEQYF.

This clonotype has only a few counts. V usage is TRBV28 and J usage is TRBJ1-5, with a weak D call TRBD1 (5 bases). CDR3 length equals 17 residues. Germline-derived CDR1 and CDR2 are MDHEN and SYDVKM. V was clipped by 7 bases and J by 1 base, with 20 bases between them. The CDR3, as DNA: TGTGCCAGCACCCCCTCCCGCTGGGGCGCGAGCAATCAGCCCCAGCATTTT. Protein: CASTPSRWGASNQPQHF.

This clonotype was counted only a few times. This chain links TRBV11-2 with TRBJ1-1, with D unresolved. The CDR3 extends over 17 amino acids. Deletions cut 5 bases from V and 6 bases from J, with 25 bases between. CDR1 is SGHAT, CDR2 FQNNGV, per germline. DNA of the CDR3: TGTGCCAGCAGCCCTAACTCTTTAAGTAGGGTGAGAGCTGAAGCTTTCTTT. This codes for CASSPNSLSRVRAEAFF.

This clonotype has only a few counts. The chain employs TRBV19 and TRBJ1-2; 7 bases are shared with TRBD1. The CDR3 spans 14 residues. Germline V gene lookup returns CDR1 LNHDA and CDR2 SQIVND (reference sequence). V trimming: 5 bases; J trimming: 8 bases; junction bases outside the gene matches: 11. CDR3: CASSLKDRVVGYTF. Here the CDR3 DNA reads TGTGCCAGTAGTTTAAAAGACAGGGTAGTAGGCTACACCTTC.

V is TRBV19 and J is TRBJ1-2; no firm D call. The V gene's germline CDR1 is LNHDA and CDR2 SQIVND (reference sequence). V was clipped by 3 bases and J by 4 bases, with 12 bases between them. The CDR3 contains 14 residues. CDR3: CASSISGRVYGYTF. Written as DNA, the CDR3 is TGTGCCAGTAGTATCTCAGGACGTGTCTATGGCTACACCTTC.

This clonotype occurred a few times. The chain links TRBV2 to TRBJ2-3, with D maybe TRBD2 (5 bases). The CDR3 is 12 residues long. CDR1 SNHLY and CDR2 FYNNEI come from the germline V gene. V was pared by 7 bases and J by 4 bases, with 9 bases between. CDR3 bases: TGTGCCAGCAAGGAGCGGTCAGATACGCAGTATTTT. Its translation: CASKERSDTQYF.

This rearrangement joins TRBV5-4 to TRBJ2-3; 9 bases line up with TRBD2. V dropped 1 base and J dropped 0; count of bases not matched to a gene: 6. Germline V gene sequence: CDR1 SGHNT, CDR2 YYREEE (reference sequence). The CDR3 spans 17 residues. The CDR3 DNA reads TGTGCCAGCAGCTTGAAGGCTAGCGGGGATAGCACAGATACGCAGTATTTT. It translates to CASSLKASGDSTDTQYF.

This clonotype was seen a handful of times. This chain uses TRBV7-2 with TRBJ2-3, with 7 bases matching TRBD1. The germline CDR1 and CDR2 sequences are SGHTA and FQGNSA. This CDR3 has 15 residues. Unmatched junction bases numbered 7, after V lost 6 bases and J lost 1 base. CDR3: CASRRTGTGTDTQYF. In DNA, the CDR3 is TGTGCCAGCAGGCGAACCGGGACAGGCACAGATACGCAGTATTTT.

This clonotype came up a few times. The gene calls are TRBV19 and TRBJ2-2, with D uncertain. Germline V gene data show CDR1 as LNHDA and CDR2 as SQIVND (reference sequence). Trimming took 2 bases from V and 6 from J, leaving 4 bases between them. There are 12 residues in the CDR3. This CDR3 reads CASSIPAGELFF. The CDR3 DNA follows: TGTGCCAGTAGTATACCGGCCGGGGAGCTGTTTTTT.

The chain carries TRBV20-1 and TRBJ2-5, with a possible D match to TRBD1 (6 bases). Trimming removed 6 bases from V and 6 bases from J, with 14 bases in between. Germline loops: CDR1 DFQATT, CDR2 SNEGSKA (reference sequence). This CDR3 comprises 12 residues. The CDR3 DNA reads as TGCAGTGCCCCGACTCAGGGGCAGACCCAGTACTTC. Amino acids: CSAPTQGQTQYF.